These T cell receptor beta chains were read from a single sample in a study of T cell changes during pregnancy in multiple sclerosis. Method: immunoSEQ multiplex PCR; TCRdb's copy keeps in-frame clones and lacks some. The sample carries fewer than 15,000 clones, approximately 86% recorded once. The input for sequencing was CD8+ T cells from peripheral blood mononuclear cells, taken in the first trimester of pregnancy. The receptors shown here come from a female donor with multiple sclerosis, enrolled in a pregnancy study. Both conserved end residues are trimmed from each CDR3. For some rows the clone size is stated as once, few or many, or as a class when expanded; others skip it.

V: TRBV5-6
size: -
CDR3: ASSSGLDYEQY

V: TRBV9
size: few
CDR3: ASTKAGRGADTQY

V: TRBV7-9
size: -
CDR3: ASSPRTANTGELF

V: TRBV5-5
size: -
CDR3: ASSDASGTDTQY

V: TRBV5-1
size: -
CDR3: ASSLWRAGTSNEQF

V: TRBV9
size: once
CDR3: ASSVEAGVSEQY

V: TRBV25-1
size: once
CDR3: ASTSGASTDTQY

V: TRBV29-1
size: -
CDR3: SVEVPQGAGANVLT

V: TRBV13
size: -
CDR3: ASSLGGDSSQPQH

V: TRBV4-2
size: -
CDR3: ASSQGGLAGLSSYEQY

V: TRBV27
size: -
CDR3: ASITGYVAF

V: TRBV29-1
size: -
CDR3: SVDTGYGYT

V: TRBV14
size: -
CDR3: ASSQGRGRGYT

V: TRBV9
size: -
CDR3: ASSSGQHYNSPLH

V: TRBV19
size: few
CDR3: ATSTGTAEAF

V: TRBV27
size: -
CDR3: ASSSRASGRGDTQY

V: TRBV9
size: -
CDR3: ASSVVDRLRDYNEQF

V: TRBV19
size: medium-sized
CDR3: ASSIDSGARNQPQH

V: TRBV7-8
size: -
CDR3: ASSSTGGDNYGYT

V: TRBV2
size: -
CDR3: ASTRTGGNTEAF

V: TRBV19
size: -
CDR3: ASSSNRVGPYNEQF

V: TRBV5-1
size: -
CDR3: ASSLAGGAEAF

V: TRBV28
size: -
CDR3: ASTGQDQYSNQPQH

V: TRBV27
size: -
CDR3: ASGPGAGGQTQY

V: TRBV6-1
size: -
CDR3: ASSYDRVVEKLF

V: TRBV5-4
size: -
CDR3: ASSLLRDEQF

V: TRBV21-1
size: -
CDR3: ATRWTGRPYEQY